Listed here is a single T cell receptor (beta chain). The specificity of this receptor is unknown. No per-base quality is available; no much larger clone lies one base away. The method behind the library was the immunoSEQ multiplex PCR assay. TCR beta CDR3 sequencing was performed on DNA from the cultured, isolated CD4+ T cells. The published analysis was carried out like this. Non-productive TCR sequences were removed, reads were trimmed to the CDR3 region, and CDR3s of at least 7 amino acids were retained. The MANAFEST web app was used to identify antigen-specific clonotypes by comparing expansion in peptide wells with expansion in reference cultures. Positive clones required FDR<0.05 expansion versus reference and all other wells, odds ratio above 5, and frequency above 0.1% in two replicate wells. Clonotypes significantly expanded in SARS-CoV-2 spike wells and in at least one common cold coronavirus spike condition were defined as cross-reactive. CDR3 similarity was assessed by Levenshtein distance with the stringdist R package, and unrooted trees were built with ape in R 3.6.1. TCRdb holds this immuneACCESS table with in-frame rearrangements only. Some clones are missing; in checked studies, unresolved V genes explain under half, and the rest has no known cause. The D gene and trimming were derived from the DNA, and the V and J assignments and clone size from that table. The sample has some 46,000 clones on record, 76% of them singletons. The ten top clones hold 3.5% to 4.5% of the sample.

The CDR3 runs 16 residues from the cysteine to the phenylalanine. The DNA shown is the 48-base CDR3, in frame from base 1. Reading the germline V gene (reference sequence) gives CDR1 SGHKS and CDR2 YYEKEE. The germline ends are 18 bases apart after V is trimmed by 4 bases and J by 7 bases. After about 10 days of culture, CD4+ T cells were isolated with the EasySep CD4+ T cell isolation kit. PCR-confirmed SARS-CoV-2 infection had occurred in convalescent patients between March and December 2020, before the Alpha, Beta and Delta variants emerged in the United States. Each participant received two doses of an mRNA SARS-CoV-2 vaccine, either BNT162b2 or mRNA-1273. On days 3 and 7, half of the culture medium was replaced with fresh IL-2-containing medium. Unless noted otherwise, every peptide stimulation condition was grown in triplicate wells. Using Ficoll-Paque Plus gradient centrifugation, PBMC were separated from whole blood and then either used fresh or cryopreserved at -140C. The QIAamp micro DNA kit was used to extract genomic DNA from the cultured CD4+ T cells.

The record originates from a study of vaccination effects on CD4 cells after COVID-19 (dated by TCRdb to between 2022 and 2023). Regarding the research as a whole: In the ViraFEST assay, PBMC were stimulated with viral peptide pools, and TCR sequencing was then used to find antigen-specific CD4+ T cell clonotypes based on their expansion. After vaccination, three convalescent patients were sampled both early (day +14) and late (day +241, +227, +161 respectively). Across the study, the median time from the second dose to post-vaccine sampling was 72 days (range 14 to 241). Some 2 million PBMC per well were cultured with approximately 10 ug/ml peptides in IMDM containing roughly 5% human AB serum, 8.5 to 10 IU/ml IL-2 and gentamicin. In both COVID-19 convalescent patients and infection-naive vaccine recipients, the study compared SARS-CoV-2 spike-specific CD4+ TCR repertoires from before mRNA vaccination with those from after it. The full study included around ten COVID-19 convalescent patients and a few SARS-CoV-2-naive healthy vaccine recipients. The Oncomine TCR Beta short-read assay on an Illumina iSeq 100 was used to sequence cultures from other donors in the study.

What the study reported, not specific to this receptor: Clones induced by infection and clones induced by vaccination both contracted markedly at late timepoints after vaccination, which fits with T cell responses waning over time. For convalescent patients, new clones induced by the vaccine made up most of the post-vaccine spike-reactive repertoire, and these new clones were largely distinct from the clones induced by infection. Limitations of the study were the small number of convalescent patients and the absence of early post-infection timepoints.

Sequencing used CD4+ T cells from PBMCs cultured without peptide, obtained after COVID-19 vaccination. The sequence came from a human donor who had a prior SARS-CoV-2 infection. The chain joins TRBV5-5 to TRBJ1-6, and possibly TRBD1, on 5 matching bases. The nucleotides are TGTGCCAGCAGCCCCCTGCGGGGGGGATCAAATTCACCCCTCCACTTT. This gives the protein CASSPLRGGSNSPLHF.